These T cell receptor beta chains were read from a single sample in a study of blood T cell repertoires in COVID-19. This table comes from immunoSEQ multiplex PCR, and its TCRdb copy is limited to in-frame clones, with some not included. The sample includes about 160,000 clones, about 83% of them seen just once. The sequenced sample was peripheral blood. These TCRs come from a woman aged 70-85 years with COVID-19, enrolled during active disease. Each CDR3 is given with its conserved first and last residue. The D gene is left open where the match is weak. Size is omitted from some rows. Given values are once, few, many or a class for expanded clones.

CDR3 DNA | CDR3 protein | J gene | V gene | clone size | D gene
TGTGCCAGCAGTGTCCCTAGGGGAAACACCATATATTTT | CASSVPRGNTIYF | TRBJ1-3 | TRBV28 | - | -
TGTGCCAGCAGCTCTACCTCGGGGGGGACCCAGTACTTC | CASSSTSGGTQYF | TRBJ2-5 | TRBV7-2 | - | TRBD2
TGTGCCAGCAGCCGGGGACTAGCGGGGAGGGGCGAGCAGTACTTC | CASSRGLAGRGEQYF | TRBJ2-7 | TRBV13 | - | TRBD2
TGTGCCAGCGCGGGGGGTGGATTGGGCACCGGGGAGCTGTTTTTT | CASAGGGLGTGELFF | TRBJ2-2 | TRBV6-5 | - | TRBD2
TGTGCCAGCAGCCACCACGGGACAGGCTTTTCTAACTATGGCTACACCTTC | CASSHHGTGFSNYGYTF | TRBJ1-2 | TRBV6-2/TRBV6-3 | - | TRBD1
TGCGCCAGCAGCACAGGGACGGCACTTAATACGCAGTATTTT | CASSTGTALNTQYF | TRBJ2-3 | TRBV10-1 | - | -
TGTGCCAGTAGTATAGAATGGGTGGCAGGGTCGGCTGAAAAACTGTTTTTT | CASSIEWVAGSAEKLFF | TRBJ1-4 | TRBV19 | - | -
TGTGCCAGCACCACACAGGGGGATAACACTGAAGCTTTCTTT | CASTTQGDNTEAFF | TRBJ1-1 | TRBV13 | - | TRBD1
TGTGCCAGCAGCCCCACAGGGGGCGCGGGTTCTGGAAACACCATATATTTT | CASSPTGGAGSGNTIYF | TRBJ1-3 | TRBV2 | - | TRBD1
TGCGCCAGCAGCCAAGATGGGGAGGACCCCACCTATGGCTACACCTTC | CASSQDGEDPTYGYTF | TRBJ1-2 | TRBV4-1 | - | -
TGTGCCAGCACTAAAGACTACGCCTCCTACAATGAGCAGTTCTTC | CASTKDYASYNEQFF | TRBJ2-1 | TRBV6-5 | - | -
TGTGCCAGCAGATGGACAGGCACAGATACGCAGTATTTT | CASRWTGTDTQYF | TRBJ2-3 | TRBV12-3/TRBV12-4 | - | -
TGCAGCGTGAGAGGGCAAGTAGGCTCTGGCGACACCATATATTTT | CSVRGQVGSGDTIYF | TRBJ1-3 | TRBV29-1 | - | -
TGTGCCAGTAGTACTCCCGGGACAGGGAATCGGTACGAGCAGTACTTC | CASSTPGTGNRYEQYF | TRBJ2-7 | TRBV19 | - | TRBD1
TGTGCCAGCAGTTTGCAAGGGGGGGCAGGGATCTATGGCTACACCTTC | CASSLQGGAGIYGYTF | TRBJ1-2 | TRBV27 | - | -
TGTGCCAGCAGTTTAGGACAGGGTGGACAGCCCCAGCATTTT | CASSLGQGGQPQHF | TRBJ1-5 | TRBV28 | - | TRBD1
TGTGCCAGCAGCCGCCGGGACAGGAACTACGAGCAGTACTTC | CASSRRDRNYEQYF | TRBJ2-7 | TRBV6-6 | few | TRBD1
TGCGCCAGCAGCTATACAGGGTCACCCCTCCACTTT | CASSYTGSPLHF | TRBJ1-6 | TRBV5-1 | - | -
TGTGCCAGTACAGGTGCTAGCGGGGGGGCTAATGAGCAGTTCTTC | CASTGASGGANEQFF | TRBJ2-1 | TRBV19 | - | TRBD2
TGCGCCAGCCCCCGTAACAGGCGGTTCATGAACACTGAAGCTTTCTTT | CASPRNRRFMNTEAFF | TRBJ1-1 | TRBV5-1 | - | -
TGTGCCAGCTCACCGATACAGGGGCCTGAAGCTTTCTTT | CASSPIQGPEAFF | TRBJ1-1 | TRBV18 | - | TRBD1
TGTGCCAGCAGTGAAACTAGCGGGGGGGGCCAAGAGACCCAGTACTTC | CASSETSGGGQETQYF | TRBJ2-5 | TRBV27 | - | TRBD2
TGTGCCAGTAGTCAGTTGGGCTCCCCTGACTCCTACGAGCAGTACTTC | CASSQLGSPDSYEQYF | TRBJ2-7 | TRBV19 | - | -
TGTGCCAGTAGTAAAGGACAGGGCCAATGGACCCAGTACTTC | CASSKGQGQWTQYF | TRBJ2-5 | TRBV19 | - | TRBD1
TGTGCCAGCAGCGATAGGGGGGGAGGGCACACCGGGGAGCTGTTTTTT | CASSDRGGGHTGELFF | TRBJ2-2 | TRBV4-2 | - | -